Listed below are T cell receptor beta chains from one sample, sequenced in a study of OX40 agonist ivuxolimab in advanced cancers. TCRdb keeps only in-frame clones here, not all; method: immunoSEQ multiplex PCR. Of tens of thousands of clones in the sample, more than 75% were seen once. Here the sequenced sample was CD4+ or CD8+ T cells sorted from blood, taken in a trial of the OX40 agonist ivuxolimab. These receptors were taken from an adult with an advanced solid tumor such as melanoma, head and neck, liver or kidney cancer. Each CDR3 is given with its conserved first and last residue. A D gene is named only where the DNA matches it firmly. Clone size is given for some rows only: seen once, a few or many times, or a class if the clone is expanded.

abundance | j_gene | d_gene | v_gene | CDR3nt | CDR3aa
- | TRBJ2-1 | - | TRBV12-5 | TGTGCTAGTGGTTTACCCCAGGACAATGAGCAGTTCTTC | CASGLPQDNEQFF
- | TRBJ2-5 | - | TRBV30 | TGTGCCTGGAGCCCCGGGGGTCAAACGGAGTACTTC | CAWSPGGQTEYF
- | TRBJ1-5 | - | TRBV2 | TGTGCCAGCAGTAGATCGGGCAATCAGCCCCAGCATTTT | CASSRSGNQPQHF
- | TRBJ1-3 | - | TRBV11-2 | TGTGCCAGCAGCCCAGGACAGAAAACCATCGGAAACACCATATATTTT | CASSPGQKTIGNTIYF
once | TRBJ1-3 | TRBD1 | TRBV4-2 | TGTGCCAGCAGCCAAGGCCCCCCCAGACAGGGCGGCGGTACAGGAAACACCATATATTTT | CASSQGPPRQGGGTGNTIYF
- | TRBJ1-2 | TRBD1 | TRBV11-3 | TGTGCCAGCAGCAACGACAGGGGTGGTGGCTACACCTTC | CASSNDRGGGYTF
- | TRBJ1-5 | TRBD1 | TRBV9 | TGTGCCAGCAGCGCCGGAACCGGGACAGTGACGGGACAGCCCCAGCATTTT | CASSAGTGTVTGQPQHF
- | TRBJ1-1 | - | TRBV19 | TGTGCCAGTAGCATTTCATGGAACACTGAAGCTTTCTTT | CASSISWNTEAFF
- | TRBJ2-5 | TRBD2 | TRBV2 | TGTGCCAGTGGGGCGGGAGTAGAGACCCAGTACTTC | CASGAGVETQYF
- | TRBJ2-5 | TRBD2 | TRBV14 | TGTGCCAGCAGCTACCGACTAGCGGGGGAAGAGACCCAGTACTTC | CASSYRLAGEETQYF
- | TRBJ1-2 | - | TRBV19 | TGTGCCAGTACCCCTACAGGGAGTCATGGCTACACCTTC | CASTPTGSHGYTF
- | TRBJ2-1 | TRBD1 | TRBV28 | TGTGCCAGCAGCCCAGGACAGGGTAGGATCTCCTACAATGAGCAGTTCTTC | CASSPGQGRISYNEQFF
once | TRBJ1-2 | TRBD1 | TRBV15 | TGTGCCACCAGCAGTGGACAGGGGGGTTATGGCTACACCTTC | CATSSGQGGYGYTF
- | TRBJ1-6 | - | TRBV7-2 | TGTGCCAGCAGCCGTGGGGGGTCGGATTCACCCCTCCACTTT | CASSRGGSDSPLHF
- | TRBJ1-2 | TRBD1 | TRBV5-6 | TGTGCCAGCAGTCCGGCCGGGACAGGGACCTCCTATGGCTACACCTTC | CASSPAGTGTSYGYTF
- | TRBJ2-2 | - | TRBV19 | TGTGCCAGTAGTGGATACTTGAACACCGGGGAGCTGTTTTTT | CASSGYLNTGELFF
- | TRBJ1-2 | TRBD1 | TRBV10-3 | TGTGCCATCAAAGGACAGGGATGGTATGGCTACACCTTC | CAIKGQGWYGYTF
once | TRBJ2-4 | - | TRBV9 | TGTGCCAGCAGCGCCCGGGACGAGAAAAACATTCAGTACTTC | CASSARDEKNIQYF
once | TRBJ2-7 | - | TRBV18 | TGTGCCAGCTCCCAGGGACGCGCCACCTACGAGCAGTACTTC | CASSQGRATYEQYF
- | TRBJ2-1 | - | TRBV11-3 | TGTGCCAGCAGCCCCGGGAAAGGTGAGCAGTTCTTC | CASSPGKGEQFF
few | TRBJ1-1 | - | TRBV4-3 | TGCGCCAGCAGCCAAGGCTGGGGGGGGGCGGTTGCTTTCTTT | CASSQGWGGAVAFF
- | TRBJ1-4 | TRBD1 | TRBV10-3 | TGTGCCATCAGTAAAACAGGGGGATTGGCTAATGAAAAACTGTTTTTT | CAISKTGGLANEKLFF
- | TRBJ1-1 | TRBD1 | TRBV6-1 | TGTGCCAGCAGTGGACAGGGTCTCTTTCCCGGTGAAGCTTTCTTT | CASSGQGLFPGEAFF
- | TRBJ1-5 | - | TRBV6-5 | TGTGCCAGCAGAATCGACAGCTATAGCAATCAGCCCCAGCATTTT | CASRIDSYSNQPQHF
- | TRBJ1-5 | TRBD1 | TRBV6-6 | TGTGCCACGACAGGGGTCAATCAGCCCCAGCATTTT | CATTGVNQPQHF
- | TRBJ1-6 | - | TRBV19 | TGTGCCAGTAGCGCGACGGGGGTGAGCTCCTATAATTCACCCCTCCACTTT | CASSATGVSSYNSPLHF
- | TRBJ1-5 | - | TRBV11-2 | TGTGCCAGCAGCGCCACAGGAGGGGGGCAGCCCCAGCATTTT | CASSATGGGQPQHF
- | TRBJ2-5 | - | TRBV18 | TGTGCCAGCTCACCACTTCTACAGATGTACCAAGAGACCCAGTACTTC | CASSPLLQMYQETQYF
- | TRBJ1-2 | - | TRBV6-5 | TGTGCCAGCAGGCGGGAAGGGCGAATCGGCTACACCTTC | CASRREGRIGYTF
- | TRBJ1-3 | TRBD1 | TRBV11-2 | TGTGCCAGCAGCTCCGGGACAGGGGTCTCTGGAAACACCATATATTTT | CASSSGTGVSGNTIYF
once | TRBJ1-3 | TRBD1 | TRBV19 | TGTGCCAGTAGTATACGGACAGGGAATCGCCCTGGAAACACCATATATTTT | CASSIRTGNRPGNTIYF
once | TRBJ2-3 | TRBD2 | TRBV14 | TGTGCCAGCAGCCAACTTAGAGCGGGGGGGCACCATACGCAGTATTTT | CASSQLRAGGHHTQYF
- | TRBJ1-4 | - | TRBV6-5 | TGTGCCAGCAGCTCGGGGGGGCGGGCTGAAAAACTGTTTTTT | CASSSGGRAEKLFF
- | TRBJ1-3 | TRBD1 | TRBV2 | TGTGCCGGACAGACAGGGAGTAGGAACACCATATATTTT | CAGQTGSRNTIYF
- | TRBJ1-3 | - | TRBV11-3 | TGTGCCAGCAGCGAGGACAGCTCTGGAAACACCATATATTTT | CASSEDSSGNTIYF
- | TRBJ1-1 | TRBD1 | TRBV6-5 | TGTGCCAGCAGTTATATGGACAGGCTTGGGACTGAAGCTTTCTTT | CASSYMDRLGTEAFF
- | TRBJ1-3 | - | TRBV7-2 | TGTGCCAGCAGCTTAGTTCTAGGGCTTGGAAACACCATATATTTT | CASSLVLGLGNTIYF
- | TRBJ2-7 | TRBD1 | TRBV30 | TGTGCCTGGAGTCGACAGGGGTCGGGGGAGCAGTACTTC | CAWSRQGSGEQYF
- | TRBJ2-7 | - | TRBV5-6 | TGTGCCAGCAGCTTGGCCACTTACGAGCAGTACTTC | CASSLATYEQYF
- | TRBJ1-2 | - | TRBV7-9 | TGTGCCAGCAGCCCCCGGGCTCCCCCCGCGACAGTCCATTATGGCTACACCTTC | CASSPRAPPATVHYGYTF
- | TRBJ1-2 | - | TRBV6-5 | TGTGCCAGCAGAAGCCAACGGACGGGAGACTATGGCTACACCTTC | CASRSQRTGDYGYTF
- | TRBJ1-1 | - | TRBV18 | TGTGCCAGCTCACCTTTGCAGGACACTGAAGCTTTCTTT | CASSPLQDTEAFF
once | TRBJ2-6 | TRBD2 | TRBV4-1 | TGCGCCAGCAGCCAAGAAAAAGCGGGGGGGCCATCTGGGGCCAACGTCCTGACTTTC | CASSQEKAGGPSGANVLTF
- | TRBJ1-4 | TRBD1 | TRBV19 | TGTGCCAGTAGTACCCTCGACAGGGCAACTAATGAAAAACTGTTTTTT | CASSTLDRATNEKLFF
once | TRBJ2-7 | TRBD2 | TRBV27 | TGTGCCAGCAGTCCTGGGACTAGCGAACCCGCCTACGAGCAGTACTTC | CASSPGTSEPAYEQYF
- | TRBJ1-5 | TRBD1 | TRBV18 | TGTGCCAGCTCACAGGGGGCGATTCAGCCCCAGCATTTT | CASSQGAIQPQHF
- | TRBJ1-5 | TRBD1 | TRBV18 | TGTGCCAGCTCGTTTGGACAGGGCGGACAGCCCCAGCATTTT | CASSFGQGGQPQHF
once | TRBJ1-1 | - | TRBV7-2 | TGTGCCAGCAGTCGAGGGTACAACACTGAAGCTTTCTTT | CASSRGYNTEAFF
- | TRBJ1-6 | TRBD1 | TRBV6-6 | TGTGCCAGCACAGCAACAGGGGATTCACCCCTCCACTTT | CASTATGDSPLHF
- | TRBJ1-2 | - | TRBV7-2 | TGTGCCAGCAGCTTAGAGAGGGTCGGAGGCTACACCTTC | CASSLERVGGYTF
- | TRBJ2-2 | TRBD2 | TRBV7-9 | TGTGCCAGCAGCTTAGGGTTAGCGGGCACCGGGGAGCTGTTTTTT | CASSLGLAGTGELFF